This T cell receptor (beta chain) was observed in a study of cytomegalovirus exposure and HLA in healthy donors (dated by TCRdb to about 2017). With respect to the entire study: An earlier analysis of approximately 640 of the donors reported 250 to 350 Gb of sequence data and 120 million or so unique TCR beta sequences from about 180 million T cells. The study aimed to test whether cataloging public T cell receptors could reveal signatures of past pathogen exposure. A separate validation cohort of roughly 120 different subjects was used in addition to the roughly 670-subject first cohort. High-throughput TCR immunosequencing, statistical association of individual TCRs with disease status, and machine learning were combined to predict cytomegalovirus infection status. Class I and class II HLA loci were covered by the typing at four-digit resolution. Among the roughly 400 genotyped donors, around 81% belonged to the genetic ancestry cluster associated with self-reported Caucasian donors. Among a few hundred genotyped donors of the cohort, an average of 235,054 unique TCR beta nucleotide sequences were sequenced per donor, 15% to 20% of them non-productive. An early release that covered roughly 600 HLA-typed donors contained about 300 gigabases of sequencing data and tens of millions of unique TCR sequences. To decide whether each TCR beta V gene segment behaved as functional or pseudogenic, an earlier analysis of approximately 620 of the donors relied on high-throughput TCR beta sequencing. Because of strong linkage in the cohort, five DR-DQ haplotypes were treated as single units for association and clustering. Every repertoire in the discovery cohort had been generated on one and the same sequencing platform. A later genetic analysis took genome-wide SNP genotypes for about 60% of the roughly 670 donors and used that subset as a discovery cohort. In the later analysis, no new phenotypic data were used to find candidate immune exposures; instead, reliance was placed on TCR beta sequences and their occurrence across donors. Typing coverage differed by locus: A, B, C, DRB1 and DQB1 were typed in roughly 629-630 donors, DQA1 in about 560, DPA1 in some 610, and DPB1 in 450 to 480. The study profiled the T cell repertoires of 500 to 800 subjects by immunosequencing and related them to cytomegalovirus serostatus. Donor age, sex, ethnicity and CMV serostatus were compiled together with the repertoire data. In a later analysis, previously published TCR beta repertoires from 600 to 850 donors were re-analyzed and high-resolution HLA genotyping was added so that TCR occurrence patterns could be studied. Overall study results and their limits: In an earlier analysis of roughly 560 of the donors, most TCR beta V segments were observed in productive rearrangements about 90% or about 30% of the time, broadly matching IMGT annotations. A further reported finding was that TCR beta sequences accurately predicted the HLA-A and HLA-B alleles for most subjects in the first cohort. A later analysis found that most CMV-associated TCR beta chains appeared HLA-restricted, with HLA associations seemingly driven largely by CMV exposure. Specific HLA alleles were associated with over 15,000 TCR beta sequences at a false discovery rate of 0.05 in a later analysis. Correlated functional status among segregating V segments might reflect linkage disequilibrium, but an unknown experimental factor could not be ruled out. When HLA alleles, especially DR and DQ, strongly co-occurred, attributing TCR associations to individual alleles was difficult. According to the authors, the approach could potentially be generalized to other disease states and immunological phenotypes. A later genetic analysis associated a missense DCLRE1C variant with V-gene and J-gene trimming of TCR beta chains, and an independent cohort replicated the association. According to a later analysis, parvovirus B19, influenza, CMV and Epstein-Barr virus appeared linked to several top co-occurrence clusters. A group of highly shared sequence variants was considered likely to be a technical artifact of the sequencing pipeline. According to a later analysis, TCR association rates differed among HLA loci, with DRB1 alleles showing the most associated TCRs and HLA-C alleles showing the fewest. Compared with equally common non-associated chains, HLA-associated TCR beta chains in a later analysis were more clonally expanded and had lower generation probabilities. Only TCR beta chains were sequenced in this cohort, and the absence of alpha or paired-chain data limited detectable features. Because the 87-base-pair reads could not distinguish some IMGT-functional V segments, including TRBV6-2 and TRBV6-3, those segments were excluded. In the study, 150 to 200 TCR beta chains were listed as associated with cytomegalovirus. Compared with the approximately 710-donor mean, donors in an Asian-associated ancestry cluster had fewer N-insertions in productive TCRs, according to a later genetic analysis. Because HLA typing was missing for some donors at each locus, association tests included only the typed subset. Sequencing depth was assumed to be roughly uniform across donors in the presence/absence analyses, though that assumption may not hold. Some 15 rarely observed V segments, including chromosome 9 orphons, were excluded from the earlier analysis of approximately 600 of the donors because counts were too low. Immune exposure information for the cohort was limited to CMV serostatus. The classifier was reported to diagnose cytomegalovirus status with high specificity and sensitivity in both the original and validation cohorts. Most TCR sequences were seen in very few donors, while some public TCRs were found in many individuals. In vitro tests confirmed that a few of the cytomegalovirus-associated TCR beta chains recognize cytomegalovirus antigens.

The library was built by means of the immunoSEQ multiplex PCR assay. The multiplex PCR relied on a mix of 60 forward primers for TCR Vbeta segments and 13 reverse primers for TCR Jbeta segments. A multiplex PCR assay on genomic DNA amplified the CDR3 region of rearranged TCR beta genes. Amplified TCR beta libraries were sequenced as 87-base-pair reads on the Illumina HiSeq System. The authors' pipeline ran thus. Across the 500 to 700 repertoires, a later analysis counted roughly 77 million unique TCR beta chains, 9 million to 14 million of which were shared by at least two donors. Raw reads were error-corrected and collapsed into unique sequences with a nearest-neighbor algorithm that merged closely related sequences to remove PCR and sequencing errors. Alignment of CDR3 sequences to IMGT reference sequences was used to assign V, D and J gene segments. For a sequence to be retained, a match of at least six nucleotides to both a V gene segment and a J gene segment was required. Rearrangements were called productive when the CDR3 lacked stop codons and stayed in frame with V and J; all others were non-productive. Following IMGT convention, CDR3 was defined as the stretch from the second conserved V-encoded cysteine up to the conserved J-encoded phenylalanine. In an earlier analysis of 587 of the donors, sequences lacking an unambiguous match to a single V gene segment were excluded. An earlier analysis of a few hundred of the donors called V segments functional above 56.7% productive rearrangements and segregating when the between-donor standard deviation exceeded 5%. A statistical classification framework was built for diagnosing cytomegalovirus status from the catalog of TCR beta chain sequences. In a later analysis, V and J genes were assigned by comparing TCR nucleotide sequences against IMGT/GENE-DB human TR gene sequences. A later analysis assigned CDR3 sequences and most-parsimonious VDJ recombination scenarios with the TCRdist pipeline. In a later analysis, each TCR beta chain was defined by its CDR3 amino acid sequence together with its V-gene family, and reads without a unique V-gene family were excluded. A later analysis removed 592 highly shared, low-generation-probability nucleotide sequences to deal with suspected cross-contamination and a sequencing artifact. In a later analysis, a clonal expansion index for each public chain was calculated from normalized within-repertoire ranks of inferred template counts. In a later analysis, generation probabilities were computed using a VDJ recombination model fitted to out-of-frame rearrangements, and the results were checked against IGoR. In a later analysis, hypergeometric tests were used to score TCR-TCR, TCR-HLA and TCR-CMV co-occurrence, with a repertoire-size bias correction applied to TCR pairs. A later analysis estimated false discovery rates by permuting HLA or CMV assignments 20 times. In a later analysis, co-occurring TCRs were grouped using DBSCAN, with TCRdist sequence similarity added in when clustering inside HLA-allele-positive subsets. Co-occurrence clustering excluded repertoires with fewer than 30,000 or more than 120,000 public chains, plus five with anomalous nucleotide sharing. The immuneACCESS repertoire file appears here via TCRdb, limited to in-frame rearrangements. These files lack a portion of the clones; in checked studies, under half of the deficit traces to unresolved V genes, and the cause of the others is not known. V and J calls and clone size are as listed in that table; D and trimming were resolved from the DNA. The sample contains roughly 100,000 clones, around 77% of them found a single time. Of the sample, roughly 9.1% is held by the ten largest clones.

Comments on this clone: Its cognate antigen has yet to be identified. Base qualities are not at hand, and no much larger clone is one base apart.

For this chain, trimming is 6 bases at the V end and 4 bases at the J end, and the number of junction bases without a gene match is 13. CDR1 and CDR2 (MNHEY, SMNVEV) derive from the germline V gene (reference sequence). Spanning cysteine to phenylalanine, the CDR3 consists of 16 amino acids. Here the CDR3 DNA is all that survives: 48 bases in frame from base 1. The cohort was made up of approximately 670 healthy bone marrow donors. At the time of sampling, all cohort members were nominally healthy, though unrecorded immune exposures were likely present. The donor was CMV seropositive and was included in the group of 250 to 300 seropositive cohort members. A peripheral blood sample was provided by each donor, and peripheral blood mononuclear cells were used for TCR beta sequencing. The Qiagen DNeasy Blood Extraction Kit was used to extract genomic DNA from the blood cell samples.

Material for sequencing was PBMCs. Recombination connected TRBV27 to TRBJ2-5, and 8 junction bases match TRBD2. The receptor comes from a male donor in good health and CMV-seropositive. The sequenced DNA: TGTGCCAGCAGCCCCGTGGGGAGCGGGAGAAGAGAGACCCAGTACTTC. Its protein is CASSPVGSGRRETQYF.